Listed below are T cell receptor beta chains from one sample, sequenced in a study of T cell responses to AZD1222 COVID-19 vaccine. Sequencing used immunoSEQ multiplex PCR; TCRdb keeps in-frame clones, though not all of them. Of about 26,000 clones listed, just over 85% were seen once; the top ten hold less than 3%. Sequenced here: peripheral blood, sampled 28 days after the second AZD1222 dose. The receptor source for this set is an adult who received the AZD1222 COVID-19 vaccine. CDR3s include the opening cysteine and the closing phenylalanine or tryptophan. The D gene is left open where the match is weak. A row's size may be missing; if present it is once, few, many or a size class.

>-|-|14|TRBJ1-5|TRBV7-8
TGTGCCAGCAGTCTCAGGGGAGGCAATCAGCCCCAGCATTTT
CASSLRGGNQPQHF
>once|-|13|TRBJ1-2|TRBV5-1
TGCGCCAGCAGCGGTCAGGGAGGCTATGGCTACACCTTC
CASSGQGGYGYTF
>-|TRBD1|16|TRBJ2-7|TRBV28
TGTGCCAGCAGTTCCCAGGGGGCCGTGATGACCTACGAGCAGTACTTC
CASSSQGAVMTYEQYF
>-|-|13|TRBJ1-5|TRBV7-2
TGTGCCAGCAGCTTTCACCATGACCAGCCCCAGCATTTT
CASSFHHDQPQHF
>-|-|15|TRBJ1-2|TRBV3-1/TRBV3-2
TGTGCCAGCAGCCAAGAATACAGTGATTTAGGGGGCTACACCTTC
CASSQEYSDLGGYTF
>-|-|14|TRBJ2-1|TRBV7-9
TGTGCCAGCAGCATCAGACAGAAAGCAAATGAGCAGTTCTTC
CASSIRQKANEQFF
>-|TRBD2|19|TRBJ2-1|TRBV18
TGTGCCAGCTCACCACTGGAGACTAGCGGGGGGCCCTACTACAATGAGCAGTTCTTC
CASSPLETSGGPYYNEQFF
>-|-|16|TRBJ2-7|TRBV3-1/TRBV3-2
TGTGCCAGCAGCCAACAATCGGGACTTCGAGGGGACGAGCAGTACTTC
CASSQQSGLRGDEQYF
>-|-|14|TRBJ1-2|TRBV18
TGTGCCAGCTCGGCCACCGGGGCTACCTATGGCTACACCTTC
CASSATGATYGYTF
>-|-|14|TRBJ1-5|TRBV5-5
TGTGCCAGCAGCTTGCGGTGGGACACTCAGCCCCAGCATTTT
CASSLRWDTQPQHF
>-|TRBD1|16|TRBJ2-2|TRBV11-2
TGTGCCAGCAGCCCGACGACAGGGGGCGTCACCGGGGAGCTGTTTTTT
CASSPTTGGVTGELFF
>-|-|13|TRBJ2-1|TRBV6-2/TRBV6-3
TGTGCCAGCAGCGGGGCGGTCTACAATGAGCAGTTCTTC
CASSGAVYNEQFF
>-|-|15|TRBJ1-1|TRBV11-2
TGTGCCAGCAGCTTGAGTGGGGGCATCGGAACTGAAGCTTTCTTT
CASSLSGGIGTEAFF
>-|-|13|TRBJ1-6|TRBV7-9
TGTGCCAGCAGGGGCTCCAGCAATTCACCCCTCCACTTT
CASRGSSNSPLHF
>-|TRBD1|14|TRBJ2-7|TRBV7-9
TGTGCCAGCAGCGGGACAGGAGACTCCTACGAGCAGTACTTC
CASSGTGDSYEQYF
>once|-|14|TRBJ2-3|TRBV4-3
TGCGCCAGCAGCCAAGGCAGGGGCACAGATACGCAGTATTTT
CASSQGRGTDTQYF
>-|-|13|TRBJ1-1|TRBV15
TGTGCCACGAGACCACCCGGGGACACTGAAGCTTTCTTT
CATRPPGDTEAFF
>-|-|15|TRBJ2-7|TRBV7-9
TGTGCCAGCAGCCTCCGGACAGACCCAACCTACGAGCAGTACTTC
CASSLRTDPTYEQYF
>-|TRBD1|16|TRBJ1-4|TRBV2
TGTGCCAGCAGTGAAGGTGGGACAGGGGGAGGTGAAAAACTGTTTTTT
CASSEGGTGGGEKLFF
>-|TRBD1|14|TRBJ1-1|TRBV11-2
TGTGCCAGCAGCTTGGGACAGGTATACACTGAAGCTTTCTTT
CASSLGQVYTEAFF
>-|TRBD2|15|TRBJ2-3|TRBV6-4
TGTGCCAGCCTACGGGGGGGCTTTGGCACAGATACGCAGTATTTT
CASLRGGFGTDTQYF
>-|-|14|TRBJ2-2|TRBV3-1/TRBV3-2
TGTGCCAGCAGAGGGACCCACCTCACCGGGGAGCTGTTTTTT
CASRGTHLTGELFF
>-|-|13|TRBJ1-1|TRBV18
TGTGCCAGCTCCTCGGACAGGAACACTGAAGCTTTCTTT
CASSSDRNTEAFF
>-|TRBD1|14|TRBJ2-7|TRBV3-1/TRBV3-2
TGTGCCAGCAGCCCCCGACAGGGACCCTACGAGCAGTACTTC
CASSPRQGPYEQYF
>-|-|12|TRBJ1-2|TRBV12-3/TRBV12-4
TGTGCCAGCAGTTTAGTGGGGGCGGGCTACACCTTC
CASSLVGAGYTF
>-|-|16|TRBJ2-7|TRBV4-1
TGCGCCAGCAGCCAAGATGCGAACATTGGGCCCTACGAGCAGTACTTC
CASSQDANIGPYEQYF